This TCR beta chain originates from a study of high-grade serous ovarian cancer treatment subgroups. The overall study: On average, just over 14,000 reads and 6,000 to 7,500 unique TCR beta rearrangements were obtained per sample.

Germline loops: CDR1 SGHTA, CDR2 FQGNSA. CDR3 size: 15 residues. V lost 4 bases to trimming and J lost 4 bases; unmatched junction nucleotides: 7. Data came from immunoSEQ multiplex PCR; TCRdb stores just in-frame clones and leaves some out. The data show about 7,100 clones, 75% to 80% seen once. Tumor tissue was taken before any definitive surgery or chemotherapy was given. Sequencing was performed on tumor tissue. The receptor was isolated from a human donor with high-grade serous ovarian cancer. The rearrangement joins TRBV7-2 to TRBJ2-1; 7 bases map to TRBD2. The CDR3 DNA sequence: TGTGCCAGCAGCTCGGCGAGCGGGGCTTACAATGAGCAGTTCTTC. Translated: CASSSASGAYNEQFF.